What follows describes a single T cell receptor (beta chain). Authors' analysis steps: By means of reference gene primer amplification, nucleated cell counts were estimated. Here immunoSEQ multiplex PCR was the method, and the copy in TCRdb shows in-frame clones only, minus some. V and J calls plus clone size are reproduced from that table; the DNA served to infer D and trimming. This sample has approximately 98,000 clones, with 88% found just once. The sample is drawn from a study of blood T cell repertoires in COVID-19. Study background: Sites in the United States, Italy and Spain provided acute and convalescent COVID-19 samples. Sample material is recorded as cDNA or gDNA derived from T cells, B-cell-depleted T cells, or PBMCs.

Germline CDR1 reads MDHEN; CDR2 reads SYDVKM. V shed 3 bases, J shed 4 bases, and the junction held 8 bases outside the gene matches. This CDR3 comprises 16 residues. The sequenced material came from peripheral blood. The J gene is TRBJ2-3, the V gene TRBV28; 9 bases align to TRBD1. The sequence was collected from a human donor in a cohort sampled during active COVID-19. The CDR3 loop reads CASSFQEGQGADTQYF. Here the CDR3 DNA reads TGTGCCAGCAGTTTCCAAGAGGGACAGGGCGCAGATACGCAGTATTTT.